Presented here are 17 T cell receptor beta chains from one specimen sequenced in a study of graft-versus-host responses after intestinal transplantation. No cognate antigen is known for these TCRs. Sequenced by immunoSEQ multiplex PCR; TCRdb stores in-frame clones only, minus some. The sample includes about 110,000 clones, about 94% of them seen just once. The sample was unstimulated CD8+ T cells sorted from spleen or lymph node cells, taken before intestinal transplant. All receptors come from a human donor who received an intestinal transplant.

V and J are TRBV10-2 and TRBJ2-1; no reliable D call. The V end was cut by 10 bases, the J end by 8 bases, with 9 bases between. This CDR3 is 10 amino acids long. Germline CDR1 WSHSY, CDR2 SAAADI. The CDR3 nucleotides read TGCGCCACCGCCAACGATGAGCAGTTCTTC. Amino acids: CATANDEQFF.

The CDR3 here is CASSPGGGGGYTF. The CDR3 DNA is TGTGCCAGCAGTCCCGGGGGGGGCGGAGGCTACACCTTC. This chain connects TRBV9 to TRBJ1-2, with D tentatively TRBD1 (6 bases). This CDR3 spans 13 amino acids. V lost 5 bases to trimming and J lost 8 bases, with 16 bases between them. Germline V gene lookup returns CDR1 SGDLS and CDR2 YYNGEE.

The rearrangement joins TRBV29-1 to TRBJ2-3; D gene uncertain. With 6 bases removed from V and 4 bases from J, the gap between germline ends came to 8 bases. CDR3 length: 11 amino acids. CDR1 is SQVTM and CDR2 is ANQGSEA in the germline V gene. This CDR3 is CSVPRSDTQYF. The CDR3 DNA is TGCAGCGTCCCCCGTTCAGATACGCAGTATTTT.

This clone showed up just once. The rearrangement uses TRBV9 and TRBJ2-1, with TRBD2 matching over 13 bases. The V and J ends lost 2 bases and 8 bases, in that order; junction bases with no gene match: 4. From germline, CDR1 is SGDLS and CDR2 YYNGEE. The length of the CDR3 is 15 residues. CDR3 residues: CASSVGLAGLYEQFF. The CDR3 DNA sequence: TGTGCCAGCAGCGTGGGACTAGCGGGACTTTATGAGCAGTTCTTC.

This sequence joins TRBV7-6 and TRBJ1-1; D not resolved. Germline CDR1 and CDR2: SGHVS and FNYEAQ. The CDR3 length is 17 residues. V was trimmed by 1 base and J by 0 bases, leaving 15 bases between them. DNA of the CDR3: TGTGCCAGCAGCTTAGGAGGGCCGATGAGGGTGAACACTGAAGCTTTCTTT. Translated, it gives CASSLGGPMRVNTEAFF.

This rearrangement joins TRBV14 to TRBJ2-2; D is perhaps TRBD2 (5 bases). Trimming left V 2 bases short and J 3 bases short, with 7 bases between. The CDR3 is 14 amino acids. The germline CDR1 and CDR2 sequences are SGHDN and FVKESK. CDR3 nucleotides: TGTGCCAGCAGCCAATCGGGGTACACCGGGGAGCTGTTTTTT. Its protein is CASSQSGYTGELFF.

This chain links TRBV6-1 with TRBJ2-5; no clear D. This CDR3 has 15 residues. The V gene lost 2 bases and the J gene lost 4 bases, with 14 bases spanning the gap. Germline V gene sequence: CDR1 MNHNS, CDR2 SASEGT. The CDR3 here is CASSEFPGSGETQYF. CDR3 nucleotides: TGTGCCAGCAGTGAATTCCCGGGTAGTGGAGAGACCCAGTACTTC.

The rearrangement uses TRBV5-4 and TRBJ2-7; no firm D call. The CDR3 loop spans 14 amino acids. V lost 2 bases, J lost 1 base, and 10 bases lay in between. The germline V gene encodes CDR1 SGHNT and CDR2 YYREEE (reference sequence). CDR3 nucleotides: TGTGCCAGCAGCTTTGGGGTTAGTTCCTACGAGCAGTACTTC. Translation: CASSFGVSSYEQYF.

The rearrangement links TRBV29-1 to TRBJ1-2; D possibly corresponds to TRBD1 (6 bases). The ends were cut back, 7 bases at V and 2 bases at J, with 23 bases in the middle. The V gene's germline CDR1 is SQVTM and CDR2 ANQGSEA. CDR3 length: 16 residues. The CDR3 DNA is TGCAGCGCCGCAAACCTCCAGGGGCCCTTGAACTATGGCTACACCTTC. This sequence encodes CSAANLQGPLNYGYTF.

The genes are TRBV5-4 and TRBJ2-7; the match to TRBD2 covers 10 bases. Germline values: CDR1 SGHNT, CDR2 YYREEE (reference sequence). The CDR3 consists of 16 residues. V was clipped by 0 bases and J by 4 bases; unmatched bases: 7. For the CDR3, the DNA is TGTGCCAGCAGCTTGGGGTCTAGCGGGAGAGGTTACGAGCAGTACTTC. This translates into CASSLGSSGRGYEQYF.

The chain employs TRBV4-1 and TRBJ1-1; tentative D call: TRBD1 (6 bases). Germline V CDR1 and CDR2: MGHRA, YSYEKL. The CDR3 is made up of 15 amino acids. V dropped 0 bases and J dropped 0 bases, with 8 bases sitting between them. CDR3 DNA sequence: TGCGCCAGCAGCCAAGAAAAGGGGGTGAACACTGAAGCTTTCTTT. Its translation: CASSQEKGVNTEAFF.

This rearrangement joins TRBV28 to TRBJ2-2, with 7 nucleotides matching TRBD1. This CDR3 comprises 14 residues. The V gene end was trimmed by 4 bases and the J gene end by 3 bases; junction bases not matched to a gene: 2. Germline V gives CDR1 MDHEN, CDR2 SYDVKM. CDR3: CASSWDRDTGELFF. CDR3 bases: TGTGCCAGCAGTTGGGACAGAGACACCGGGGAGCTGTTTTTT.

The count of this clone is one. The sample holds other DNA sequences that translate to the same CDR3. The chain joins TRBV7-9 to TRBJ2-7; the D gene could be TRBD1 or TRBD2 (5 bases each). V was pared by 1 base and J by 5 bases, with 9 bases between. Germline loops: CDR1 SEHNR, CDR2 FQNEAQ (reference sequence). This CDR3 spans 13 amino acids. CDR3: CASSLGGADEQYF. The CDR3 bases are TGTGCCAGCAGCTTAGGAGGGGCGGACGAGCAGTACTTC.

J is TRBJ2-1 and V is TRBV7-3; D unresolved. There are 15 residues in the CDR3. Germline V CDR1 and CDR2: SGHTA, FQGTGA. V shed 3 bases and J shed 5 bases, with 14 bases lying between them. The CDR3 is CASSLFTYPDNEQFF. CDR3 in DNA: TGTGCCAGCAGCTTGTTTACCTACCCTGACAATGAGCAGTTCTTC.

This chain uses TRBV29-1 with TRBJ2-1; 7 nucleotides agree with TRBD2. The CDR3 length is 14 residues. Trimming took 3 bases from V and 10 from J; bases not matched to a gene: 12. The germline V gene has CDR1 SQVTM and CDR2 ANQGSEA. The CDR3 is CSVEPRAAGEEQFF. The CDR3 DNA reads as TGCAGCGTTGAGCCTCGGGCCGCGGGGGAGGAGCAGTTCTTC.

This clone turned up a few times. The DNA of the CDR3 is TGTGCCAGCAGCACTACGGGACTAGCGGTTCGCTCCTACGAGCAGTACTTC. Translating it yields CASSTTGLAVRSYEQYF. The V call is TRBV11-2, the J call TRBJ2-7; 11 bases fit TRBD2. V was clipped by 5 bases and J by 0 bases; unmatched bases: 9. Germline loops: CDR1 SGHAT, CDR2 FQNNGV. This CDR3 is built from 17 residues.

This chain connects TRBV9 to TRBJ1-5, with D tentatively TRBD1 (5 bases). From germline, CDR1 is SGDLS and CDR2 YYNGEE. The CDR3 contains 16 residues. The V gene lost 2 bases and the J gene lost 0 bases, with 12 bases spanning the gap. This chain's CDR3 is CASSVGVRDSNQPQHF. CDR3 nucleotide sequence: TGTGCCAGCAGCGTGGGGGTCAGAGATAGCAATCAGCCCCAGCATTTT.